Listed below are T cell receptor beta chains from one sample, sequenced in a study of blood T cell repertoires in COVID-19. This table comes from immunoSEQ multiplex PCR, and its TCRdb copy is limited to in-frame clones, with some not included. The sample holds about 100,000 clones, roughly 80% seen once. The specimen was peripheral blood. The receptors derive from a man aged 65 to 79 with active or convalescent COVID-19. CDR3s include the opening cysteine and the closing phenylalanine or tryptophan.

V	J	CDR3
TRBV3-1/TRBV3-2	TRBJ2-1	CASSQDRGGDYNEQFF
TRBV6-6	TRBJ1-5	CASSAVGPNQPQHF
TRBV11-3	TRBJ2-7	CASSLRTGSSYEQYF
TRBV6-5	TRBJ1-2	CASSSTGGYTF
TRBV6-1	TRBJ2-5	CASSDSGSAWETQYF
TRBV24-1	TRBJ2-2	CATSDLVRENTGELFF
TRBV7-9	TRBJ2-5	CASSLVGGAYETQYF
TRBV5-1	TRBJ1-1	CASSLGNRANEAFF
TRBV7-7	TRBJ1-1	CASSFGGRAVNTEAFF
TRBV4-1	TRBJ1-5	CASSQDRAGYQPQHF
TRBV5-4	TRBJ2-6	CASSLYVSGANVLTF